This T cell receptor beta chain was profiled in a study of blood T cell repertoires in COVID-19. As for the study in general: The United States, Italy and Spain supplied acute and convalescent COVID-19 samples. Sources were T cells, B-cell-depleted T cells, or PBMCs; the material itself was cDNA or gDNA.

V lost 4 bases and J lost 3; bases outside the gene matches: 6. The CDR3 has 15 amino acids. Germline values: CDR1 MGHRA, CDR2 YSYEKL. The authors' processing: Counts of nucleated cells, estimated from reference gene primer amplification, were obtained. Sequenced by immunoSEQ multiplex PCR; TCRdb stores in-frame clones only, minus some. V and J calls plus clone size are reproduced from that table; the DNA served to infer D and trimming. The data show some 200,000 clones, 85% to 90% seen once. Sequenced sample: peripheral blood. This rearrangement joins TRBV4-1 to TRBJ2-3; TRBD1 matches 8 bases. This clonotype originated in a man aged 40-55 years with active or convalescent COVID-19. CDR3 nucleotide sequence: TGCGCCAGCAGCCGAACAGGGGGTTGGACAGATACGCAGTATTTT. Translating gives CASSRTGGWTDTQYF.